The T cell receptor (beta chain) under discussion was sequenced for a study of cytomegalovirus exposure and HLA in healthy donors. Study-wide context: Previous work identified roughly 120 million unique TCR beta sequences from 150 million to 200 million T cells.

Donors were nominally healthy when sampled, though unrecorded immune exposures were likely. The study's findings and limits: Further analysis, carried out later, found HLA-associated TCR beta chains more clonally expanded than equally common other chains. Rarity characterized most TCR sequences, yet some public TCRs appeared in many donors.

Trimming removed 4 bases from V and 4 bases from J; junction bases left unmatched: 10. Germline V gene sequence: CDR1 SGHRS, CDR2 YFSETQ. There are 15 residues in the CDR3. Vbeta (60) and Jbeta (13) primers were used in the PCR. Libraries were prepared by immunoSEQ multiplex PCR; TCRdb keeps only in-frame clonotypes and omits some of them. The specimen's table records approximately 140,000 clones. A remark on this clone: What it binds is unknown.

Sequencing used PBMCs. The gene calls are TRBV5-1 and TRBJ1-1; 7 bases fit TRBD1. The TCR sequence derives from a woman in her forties or fifties in good health and CMV-seronegative. CDR3 loop: CASSQRQGGSTEAFF. The CDR3 DNA reads TGCGCCAGCAGCCAGCGACAGGGAGGCAGCACTGAAGCTTTCTTT. Drawing the rest from reference TRBV5-1 and TRBJ1-1, the complete variable domain is KAGVTQTPRYLIKTRGQQVTLSCSPISGHRSVSWYQQTPGQGLQFLFEYFSETQRNKGNFPGRFSGRQFSNSRSEMNVSTLELGDSALYLCASSQRQGGSTEAFFGQGTRLTVV.